The 31 T cell receptor beta chains listed next were all sequenced from one sample in a study of CD8 T cells in ankylosing spondylitis. A single record per CDR3 protein comes from TCRdb applying MiXCR to the 5' RACE reads. Among more than 150,000 distinct CDR3 sequences listed, under 14% were seen once. The specimen was blood, either unsorted or a sorted T cell fraction (not recorded which). These receptor sequences come from a male donor with ankylosing spondylitis or in good health (not recorded which).

This clonotype has at least ten counts. CDR3 bases: TGTGCCAGCAGCTACACTAGCGCGTCTTACGAGCAGTACTTC. The encoded protein is CASSYTSASYEQYF. The V and J genes are TRBV7-2 and TRBJ2-7; 7 bases match TRBD2. V shed 4 bases, J shed 4 bases, and the junction held 7 bases outside the gene matches. The CDR3 is 14 amino acids. Germline CDR1 reads SGHTA; CDR2 reads FQGNSA.

As regards this clonotype: This sequence may be a read error, since a much larger clone differs from it by one base. The chain carries TRBV20-1 and TRBJ1-1; 7 nucleotides agree with TRBD1. The CDR3 has 15 residues. The germline V gene has CDR1 DFQATT and CDR2 SNEGSKA (reference sequence). The CDR3 loop reads CCADTGEAMNTEAFF. The DNA for the CDR3 is TGCTGTGCCGACACAGGGGAGGCCATGAACACTGAAGCTTTCTTT.

This clonotype was counted ten times or more. The chain recombines TRBV27 with TRBJ1-1; no clear D. Germline assignment: CDR1 MNHEY and CDR2 SMNVEV (reference sequence). CDR3 length equals 13 residues. With 9 bases removed from V and 3 bases from J, the gap between germline ends came to 14 bases. For the CDR3, the DNA is TGTGCCAGTAGGAGGGTCTGGGACACTGAAGCTTTCTTT. As protein: CASRRVWDTEAFF.

There are many counts of this clonotype. CDR3 coding DNA: TGCGCCAGCAGCTTACAGGGGGATATCGGCACAGATACGCAGTATTTT. Its protein product is CASSLQGDIGTDTQYF. The J gene is TRBJ2-3, the V gene TRBV5-1; the match to TRBD1 covers 8 bases. CDR1 SGHRS and CDR2 YFSETQ come from the germline V gene. J lost 1 base, V lost 2 bases, and 6 bases had no gene match. This CDR3 region has 16 residues.

This clonotype turned up a few times. The chain carries TRBV18 and TRBJ2-1, with 14 nucleotides matching TRBD2. This CDR3 is built from 15 residues. V gave up 2 bases and J gave up 7 bases; unmatched junction bases: 1. Germline assignment: CDR1 KGHSH and CDR2 LQKENI. CDR3 amino acids: CASSPGTSGRNEQFF. CDR3 DNA: TGTGCCAGCTCACCAGGGACTAGCGGGAGAAATGAGCAGTTCTTC.

Ten or more counts support this clonotype. V gene TRBV12-3 or TRBV12-4 combines with J gene TRBJ2-7; D perhaps matches TRBD2 (6 bases). The CDR3 consists of 14 residues. Trimming shortened V by 5 bases and J by 1 base, and 12 bases separated the two germline ends. CDR3 sequence: CASSPPGGSYEQYF. DNA of the CDR3: TGTGCCAGCAGTCCACCCGGGGGTTCCTACGAGCAGTACTTC.

This clonotype appeared many times. The rearrangement uses TRBV3-1 and TRBJ1-4, with D maybe TRBD1 (6 bases). CDR3 length equals 14 residues. Trimming left V 6 bases short and J 5 bases short, with 13 bases between. Per germline, CDR1 LGHDT and CDR2 YNNKEL (reference sequence). The CDR3 bases are TGTGCCAGCAGACGAGGGACATCAAATGAAAAACTGTTTTTT. This translates into CASRRGTSNEKLFF.

This clonotype was detected many times. The V and J genes are TRBV12-3 or TRBV12-4 and TRBJ2-7; the match to TRBD2 covers 14 bases. Unmatched junction bases numbered 2, after V lost 5 bases and J lost 2 bases. The CDR3 sequence is 15 residues long. CDR3 amino acids: CASSPGLAGAYEQYF. For the CDR3, the DNA is TGTGCCAGCAGTCCGGGACTAGCGGGGGCCTACGAGCAGTACTTC.

In this sample, this clonotype turned up many times. The rearrangement joins TRBV4-3 to TRBJ2-2; TRBD2 agrees at 9 bases. V shed 4 bases, J shed 3 bases, and the junction held 9 bases outside the gene matches. Germline V gives CDR1 LGHNA, CDR2 YSLEER. The CDR3 sequence is 17 residues long. The CDR3 spells CASSPSIAGAYTGELFF. The CDR3 nucleotides are TGCGCCAGCAGCCCTAGCATAGCGGGGGCCTACACCGGGGAGCTGTTTTTT.

This clonotype was counted a few times. The chain uses TRBV6-6 and TRBJ2-7, with D hard to call. The germline V gene encodes CDR1 MNHNY and CDR2 SVGAGI (reference sequence). The CDR3 consists of 13 residues. Deletions cut 2 bases from V and 4 bases from J, with 9 bases between. CDR3 DNA: TGTGCCAGCAGTTACGGCCAGATGTACGAGCAGTACTTC. Encoded protein: CASSYGQMYEQYF.

The chain uses TRBV25-1 and TRBJ2-1, with D possibly being TRBD2 (7 bases). The CDR3 covers 15 residues. Looked up from germline, CDR1 is MGHDK and CDR2 is SYGVNS. With 5 bases removed from V and 2 bases from J, the gap between germline ends came to 13 bases. The CDR3 here is CASSNFGGPYNEQFF. Here the CDR3 DNA reads TGTGCCAGCAGTAATTTCGGGGGGCCCTACAATGAGCAGTTCTTC. Filled out from reference TRBV25-1 and TRBJ2-1, the complete variable domain reads EADIYQTPRYLVIGTGKKITLECSQTMGHDKMYWYQQDPGMELHLIHYSYGVNSTEKGDLSSESTVSRIRTEHFPLTLESARPSHTSQYLCASSNFGGPYNEQFFGPGTRLTVL.

This clonotype was seen a handful of times. V and J are TRBV3-1 and TRBJ1-1; 7 nucleotides align to TRBD1. Germline V gene sequence: CDR1 LGHDT, CDR2 YNNKEL (reference sequence). The CDR3 runs 15 residues. The V gene end was trimmed by 2 bases and the J gene end by 8 bases; junction bases not matched to a gene: 11. The DNA of the CDR3 is TGTGCCAGCAGCCAAAGGGGTGATGGACAGGAGGAAGCTTTCTTT. This translates into CASSQRGDGQEEAFF. Combining the CDR3 with reference TRBV3-1 and TRBJ1-1 gives the whole variable domain DTAVSQTPKYLVTQMGNDKSIKCEQNLGHDTMYWYKQDSKKFLKIMFSYNNKELIINETVPNRFSPKSPDKAHLNLHINSLELGDSAVYFCASSQRGDGQEEAFFGQGTRLTVV.

Comments on this clonotype: This may arise from a read error, as a much more abundant clone is one base away. As the CDR3 is not closed by the conserved phenylalanine or tryptophan, this likely results from a read error. The chain carries TRBV5-1 and TRBJ2-4; 7 bases align to TRBD2. The CDR3 is 14 amino acids. V lost 5 bases to trimming and J lost 8 bases; unmatched junction nucleotides: 10. CDR1 SGHRS and CDR2 YFSETQ come from the germline V gene. The CDR3 nucleotides are TGCGCCAGCAGTTCTTCTTTACGGGGGGACATTCAGTACCTC. Protein sequence: CASSSSLRGDIQYL.

Ten or more counts support this clonotype. V usage is TRBV5-1 and J usage is TRBJ1-2; 11 positions agree with TRBD1. Germline assignment: CDR1 SGHRS and CDR2 YFSETQ. The CDR3 covers 15 residues. The trim removed 4 bases at V and 4 bases at J, leaving 6 bases unmatched. The CDR3 DNA sequence: TGCGCCAGCAGCCTACGGACAGGGGGCCTCTATGGCTACACCTTC. It encodes CASSLRTGGLYGYTF.

The chain recombines TRBV5-1 with TRBJ2-1, with a possible D match to TRBD1 (5 bases). CDR1 and CDR2 from the germline V gene are SGHRS and YFSETQ. This CDR3 region has 16 residues. The V and J ends lost 0 bases and 1 base respectively, with 11 bases between them. CDR3 loop: CASSLGQGSSYNEQFF. In DNA, the CDR3 is TGCGCCAGCAGCTTGGGTCAGGGTAGTTCCTACAATGAGCAGTTCTTC. Full variable domain (missing parts from reference TRBV5-1 and TRBJ2-1): KAGVTQTPRYLIKTRGQQVTLSCSPISGHRSVSWYQQTPGQGLQFLFEYFSETQRNKGNFPGRFSGRQFSNSRSEMNVSTLELGDSALYLCASSLGQGSSYNEQFFGPGTRLTVL.

This clonotype was detected many times. The V call is TRBV5-1, the J call TRBJ2-1, with TRBD2 matching over 8 bases. Trimming took 0 bases from V and 10 from J; bases not matched to a gene: 15. From germline, CDR1 is SGHRS and CDR2 YFSETQ. The CDR3 has 17 amino acids. CDR3 sequence reads: CASSLEGSGRRSYEQFF. The CDR3 DNA reads TGCGCCAGCAGCTTGGAAGGGAGCGGGAGACGTTCGTACGAGCAGTTCTTC.

The table lists this clonotype with many counts. The rearrangement uses TRBV5-1 and TRBJ2-3, with a tentative D call TRBD2 (5 bases). Germline CDR1 reads SGHRS; CDR2 reads YFSETQ. Trimming removed 1 base from V and 1 base from J, with 13 bases in between. The CDR3 contains 16 residues. CDR3 DNA sequence: TGCGCCAGCAGCTTGCAACGGAGCGGAGGCACAGATACGCAGTATTTT. Amino acids: CASSLQRSGGTDTQYF.

Of note for this clonotype: A much larger clone lies a single base off, so this may be a read error. The rearrangement uses TRBV5-1 and TRBJ2-5; a possible D gene is TRBD2 (6 bases). V was trimmed by 0 bases and J by 9 bases, leaving 21 bases between them. The CDR3 contains 16 residues. In germline, CDR1 is SGHRS, CDR2 YFSETQ. The CDR3 bases are TGCGCCAGCAGCTTGGGCCCCGCGGGGCCCCCCGAGGCCCAGTACTTC. Amino acids: CASSLGPAGPPEAQYF.

This clonotype was seen many times. The gene calls are TRBV5-4 and TRBJ2-5, with D unresolved. The CDR3 sequence is 16 residues long. Trimming took off 3 bases at V and 6 bases at J, with 21 bases between the two ends. Germline CDR1 and CDR2: SGHNT and YYREEE (reference sequence). For the CDR3, the DNA is TGTGCCAGCAGCTCCCAATCCGACGGTACCAAGAAGACCCAGTACTTC. Translating gives CASSSQSDGTKKTQYF.

This clonotype was seen many times. The chain has TRBV5-1 and TRBJ2-7, with TRBD2 identical over 10 bases. CDR1 is SGHRS, CDR2 YFSETQ, per germline. V was pared by 6 bases and J by 0 bases, with 3 bases of the junction left unmatched. This CDR3 has 14 amino acids. CDR3 residues: CASNPSGSSYEQYF. CDR3 DNA: TGCGCCAGCAACCCTAGCGGGAGCTCCTACGAGCAGTACTTC.

The chain recombines TRBV7-2 with TRBJ2-4; 8 bases map to TRBD1. Germline lookup yields CDR1 SGHTA and CDR2 FQGNSA. The V and J ends lost 5 bases and 3 bases, in that order; junction bases with no gene match: 12. The CDR3 is 17 amino acids. The CDR3 DNA reads as TGTGCCAGCAGCCCCGCCCCGGCAGGGGGCGGCAAAAACATTCAGTACTTC. This codes for CASSPAPAGGGKNIQYF.

This clonotype was detected ten times or more. CDR3 amino acids: CASSVGGTNEQFF. The CDR3 region has the DNA TGTGCCAGCAGTGTTGGAGGGACCAATGAGCAGTTCTTC. This rearrangement joins TRBV2 to TRBJ2-1; maybe TRBD2 (6 bases). Trimming removed 4 bases at V and 6 bases at J, with 10 bases between. Germline V gene sequence: CDR1 SNHLY, CDR2 FYNNEI. CDR3 length equals 13 residues.

This clonotype has only a few counts. The chain links TRBV5-1 to TRBJ1-5, with 7 bases that match TRBD1. This CDR3 contains 15 residues. CDR1 is SGHRS, CDR2 YFSETQ, per germline. V was clipped by 0 bases and J by 4 bases; unmatched bases: 4. In nucleotides, the CDR3 is TGCGCCAGCAGCTTGGAGACAGGGTTGAATCAGCCCCAGCATTTT. Protein: CASSLETGLNQPQHF.

The table lists this clonotype with many counts. The V call is TRBV28, the J call TRBJ2-3, with D hard to call. The CDR3 covers 14 residues. The germline gives CDR1 MDHEN, CDR2 SYDVKM. V was clipped by 6 bases and J by 8 bases, with 18 bases between them. CDR3 DNA sequence: TGTGCCAGCAGCCTTCGCGTGGACCCAGGTACGCAGTATTTT. Translating it yields CASSLRVDPGTQYF. The full variable domain, in which reference TRBV28 and TRBJ2-3 provide the parts outside the CDR3, is DVKVTQSSRYLVKRTGEKVFLECVQDMDHENMFWYRQDPGLGLRLIYFSYDVKMKEKGDIPEGYSVSREKKERFSLILESASTNQTSMYLCASSLRVDPGTQYFGPGTRLTVL.

This clonotype was counted many times. V gene TRBV5-1 combines with J gene TRBJ2-7; 9 bases map to TRBD1. The CDR3 sequence is 14 residues long. In germline, CDR1 is SGHRS, CDR2 YFSETQ. Losses at the gene ends were 5 bases for V and 3 bases for J; bases not matched to a gene: 6. The DNA for the CDR3 is TGCGCCAGCAGATTCCGACAGGGGGTCTACGAGCAGTACTTC. Its protein is CASRFRQGVYEQYF.

This clonotype was observed a few times. This chain connects TRBV29-1 to TRBJ2-6; possibly TRBD2 for D (5 bases). Trimming took 7 bases from V and 0 from J, leaving 7 bases between them. The CDR3 is made up of 13 amino acids. Per germline, CDR1 SQVTM and CDR2 ANQGSEA. Here the CDR3 DNA reads TGCAGCGCCGGAGGCTCTGGGGCCAACGTCCTGACTTTC. Amino acid sequence: CSAGGSGANVLTF.

This clonotype appeared a few times. V is TRBV6-2 or TRBV6-3 and J is TRBJ2-1; D remains unclear. This CDR3 contains 13 residues. Germline V CDR1 and CDR2: MNHEY, SVGEGT. The V end lost 2 bases, the J end lost 9 bases, and 11 bases lay between the germline ends. This chain's CDR3 is CASSYGRRGEQFF. The CDR3 DNA is TGTGCCAGCAGTTACGGGCGACGTGGTGAGCAGTTCTTC.

This clonotype was detected a few times. The V call is TRBV29-1, the J call TRBJ2-2, with 11 bases identical to TRBD1. Germline V lookup: CDR1 SQVTM, CDR2 ANQGSEA. V dropped 6 bases and J dropped 3; count of bases not matched to a gene: 3. This CDR3 has 14 amino acids. The CDR3, as DNA: TGCAGCGTCGGACAGGGGGCCGACACCGGGGAGCTGTTTTTT. It codes for CSVGQGADTGELFF.

This chain uses TRBV20-1 with TRBJ2-1; D call uncertain. The CDR3 runs 14 residues. Trimming removed 1 base from V and 4 bases from J, with 11 bases in between. Germline values: CDR1 DFQATT, CDR2 SNEGSKA (reference sequence). The CDR3 DNA reads TGCAGTGCTAGAGTTCACGGATCGTACAATGAGCAGTTCTTC. The encoded protein is CSARVHGSYNEQFF.

This clonotype was seen repeatedly, ten times or more. CDR3 DNA sequence: TGCGCCAGCAGCCAAGTGGGTAGGGGTGAAAAACTGTTTTTT. Translation: CASSQVGRGEKLFF. This rearrangement joins TRBV4-3 to TRBJ1-4; the D gene is possibly TRBD1 (5 bases). Trimming took off 1 base at V and 7 bases at J, with 10 bases between the two ends. The germline CDR1 and CDR2 sequences are LGHNA and YSLEER. This CDR3 contains 14 residues.

This clonotype was seen at least ten times. The rearrangement links TRBV15 to TRBJ2-5, with 8 bases fitting TRBD1. Trimming at V came to 0 bases and at J to 5 bases, leaving 5 bases not matched to a gene. The CDR3 has 15 residues. Germline V gene data show CDR1 as LNHNV and CDR2 as YYDKDF (reference sequence). Here the CDR3 DNA reads TGTGCCACCAGCAGAGAGGCCAGGGGGCCGGAGACCCAGTACTTC. Its translation is CATSREARGPETQYF.